The next 13 T cell receptor beta chains were all read from a single sample in a study of beta chain features in type 1 diabetes. As every portion of the isolated RNA was reverse transcribed, the sequencing read expressed TCRB transcripts. Only in-frame clones appear in the TCRdb table, and some are missing; sequencing was by immunoSEQ multiplex PCR. The table has 900,000 or so clones, 15% to 20% seen once; the top ten hold about 0.025%. Sequencing used naive CD4+ T cells from blood. These receptor sequences come from a young woman in good health.

This clone was counted a few times. The CDR3 loop reads CASSEAADYGYTF. In nucleotides, the CDR3 is TGTGCCAGCAGTGAGGCAGCGGACTATGGCTACACCTTC. The rearrangement links TRBV2 to TRBJ1-2; D remains unclear. Per germline, CDR1 SNHLY and CDR2 FYNNEI. V was shortened by 3 bases and J by 3 bases, with 8 bases between the two germline ends. The CDR3 length is 13 residues.

This clone was detected a few times. The V gene is TRBV29-1, the J gene TRBJ2-5; D gene unclear. This CDR3 has 14 amino acids. Germline assignment: CDR1 SQVTM and CDR2 ANQGSEA. Between the trimmed V and J ends, which lost 7 bases and 5 bases, there was a span of 20 bases. CDR3 region: CSARQPARWETQYF. Here the CDR3 DNA reads TGCAGCGCCCGCCAGCCAGCAAGGTGGGAGACCCAGTACTTC.

This clone showed up just a few times. The chain is built from TRBV9 and TRBJ2-1; D uncertain. V was pared by 0 bases and J by 6 bases, with 13 bases between. This CDR3 is built from 15 residues. Per the germline V gene, CDR1 is SGDLS and CDR2 is YYNGEE. CDR3 region: CASSVGYSISNEQFF. CDR3 sequence (DNA): TGTGCCAGCAGCGTAGGTTACTCGATCAGCAATGAGCAGTTCTTC.

The table lists this clone with a few counts. J is TRBJ2-3 and V is TRBV5-1, with 10 bases matching TRBD1. Germline assignment: CDR1 SGHRS and CDR2 YFSETQ. V dropped 4 bases and J dropped 0; count of bases not matched to a gene: 8. This CDR3 comprises 17 residues. The CDR3, as DNA: TGCGCCAGCAGCGGGGAGACAGGGGGCTCGAGCACAGATACGCAGTATTTT. It specifies CASSGETGGSSTDTQYF.

The table lists this clone with a few counts. V and J are TRBV28 and TRBJ1-5; TRBD1 aligns across 7 bases. V lost 4 bases to trimming and J lost 2 bases; unmatched junction nucleotides: 5. Germline V lookup: CDR1 MDHEN, CDR2 SYDVKM. This CDR3 contains 15 residues. Here the CDR3 DNA reads TGTGCCAGCAGTTACAGGGGCAGAGGCAATCAGCCCCAGCATTTT. This translates into CASSYRGRGNQPQHF.

The sample holds a few counts of this clone. Within the sample, other DNA sequences also encode this same CDR3. J is TRBJ2-7 and V is TRBV2; D unresolved. This CDR3 has 12 residues. Germline CDR1 and CDR2: SNHLY and FYNNEI. The V end lost 6 bases, the J end lost 2 bases, and 8 bases lay between the germline ends. The CDR3 spells CASRSGTYEQYF. CDR3 DNA sequence: TGTGCCAGCAGATCTGGGACCTACGAGCAGTACTTC.

This clone was seen a few times. CDR3 region: CASSRDRIMYGYTF. In DNA, the CDR3 is TGTGCCAGCAGCCGGGACAGGATTATGTATGGCTACACCTTC. This chain uses TRBV7-9 with TRBJ1-2, with TRBD1 matching 8 bases. Per germline, CDR1 SEHNR and CDR2 FQNEAQ (reference sequence). The CDR3 totals 14 residues. The V and J ends lost 5 bases and 5 bases, in that order; junction bases with no gene match: 7.

The V gene is TRBV18, the J gene TRBJ2-1, with a tentative D call TRBD2 (5 bases). Germline V lookup: CDR1 KGHSH, CDR2 LQKENI. The CDR3 has 14 amino acids. V lost 5 bases to trimming and J lost 8 bases, with 16 bases between them. CDR3 DNA: TGTGCCAGCTCAACTTACACCGACGGGGATGAGCAGTTCTTC. Translation gives CASSTYTDGDEQFF.

This clone was found a few times. This chain connects TRBV7-9 to TRBJ1-2; D perhaps matches TRBD1 (5 bases). Germline assignment: CDR1 SEHNR and CDR2 FQNEAQ (reference sequence). This CDR3 comprises 13 residues. V dropped 5 bases and J dropped 6 bases, with 13 bases sitting between them. The CDR3 here is CASSPGRGDGYTF. CDR3 nucleotide sequence: TGTGCCAGCAGCCCAGGAAGAGGGGATGGCTACACCTTC.

CDR3 bases: TGTGCCAGCAGTTTAGCGGGAGGGCCAATTGGGCAGTTCTTC. It is translated as CASSLAGGPIGQFF. The V call is TRBV28, the J call TRBJ2-1; the match to TRBD2 covers 9 bases. The CDR3 covers 14 residues. Trimming took 2 bases from V and 12 from J; bases not matched to a gene: 8. Germline values: CDR1 MDHEN, CDR2 SYDVKM.

This clone was seen more than once but under ten times. This chain connects TRBV28 to TRBJ2-7; D may match TRBD1 or TRBD2 (5 bases each). The CDR3 is made up of 13 amino acids. The germline V gene encodes CDR1 MDHEN and CDR2 SYDVKM. The germline V and J ends were trimmed by 6 bases and 2 bases, with 11 bases remaining between them. Here the CDR3 reads CASRSGQAYEQYF. CDR3 nucleotides: TGTGCCAGCAGGTCGGGGCAGGCCTACGAGCAGTACTTC.

This clone was seen only a few times. The chain couples TRBV7-2 to TRBJ2-2; 11 bases match TRBD2. This CDR3 contains 17 residues. Germline CDR1 is SGHTA and CDR2 is FQGNSA. J lost 4 bases, V lost 5 bases, and 9 bases had no gene match. In DNA, the CDR3 is TGTGCCAGCAGCCAGAGACGACTAGCGGGAAGCACCGGGGAGCTGTTTTTT. The encoded protein is CASSQRRLAGSTGELFF.

The V call is TRBV5-4, the J call TRBJ2-7; D is undetermined. The CDR3 runs 13 residues. V was pared by 4 bases and J by 6 bases, with 14 bases between. Germline V CDR1 and CDR2: SGHNT, YYREEE (reference sequence). The DNA of the CDR3 is TGTGCCAGCAGCCCGCGTCTAGTTGCCGAGCAGTACTTC. Translating it yields CASSPRLVAEQYF.